This T cell receptor (beta chain) was identified during a study of blood T cell repertoires in COVID-19. Turning to the study itself: PBMCs, B-cell-depleted T cells, or T cells provided the cDNA or gDNA that made up the material.

Authors' analysis steps: Counts of nucleated cells, estimated from reference gene primer amplification, were obtained. The repertoire was sequenced with immunoSEQ multiplex PCR; TCRdb's copy has only in-frame clones and lacks some. V, J and clone size are taken as reported in that table, and D and trimming were inferred from the DNA itself. The sample contains approximately 86,000 clones, 80% to 90% of which appear only once. This TCR was recovered from a man over 45 with acute or convalescent COVID-19. Sample: peripheral blood.

In nucleotides, the CDR3 is TGTGCCAGCTCACCACCTAGTACGGGTCGAACCGGGGAGCTGTTTTTT. Translation gives CASSPPSTGRTGELFF. This chain uses TRBV18 with TRBJ2-2; D ambiguous. The CDR3 is made up of 16 amino acids. Germline-derived CDR1 and CDR2 are KGHSH and LQKENI. Trimming shortened V by 0 bases and J by 5 bases, and 13 bases separated the two germline ends.